This T cell receptor (beta chain) is drawn from a study of T cell changes during pregnancy in multiple sclerosis (dated by TCRdb to the late 2010s). As for the study more broadly: The study looked at changes in the T cell repertoire across pregnancy in women with multiple sclerosis.

The CDR3, cysteine through phenylalanine, is 12 amino acids long. Solely the CDR3 DNA is kept, with 36 bases framed from the first base. From a lookup of the germline V gene (reference sequence), CDR1 and CDR2 are LNHDA and SQIVND. V trim: 7 bases; J trim: 7 bases; unmatched bases: 4. For this clone: This clone's antigen is unknown. The input lacks base qualities; no much larger clone sits a single base away.

Library creation used the immunoSEQ multiplex PCR assay. This immuneACCESS table, as held by TCRdb, lists in-frame sequences with V and J called but not all clones. Of the missing ones, under half trace to an unresolved V gene in checked studies; the others have no known cause. In this sample the table shows around 60,000 clones, approximately 90% of which occur a single time. In total, the top ten clones hold less than 3.5% of the sample. The V and J segments used are TRBV19 and TRBJ2-1, with 7 bases aligning to TRBD2. This receptor was obtained from a female donor in good health, enrolled as a control in a pregnancy study. The sample in question was peripheral blood, obtained in the third trimester of pregnancy. This receptor has the CDR3 CASKVGGNEQFF. The nucleotides read TGTGCCAGTAAGGTGGGAGGGAATGAGCAGTTCTTC. The full variable domain, with segments outside the CDR3 supplied by the reference TRBV19 and TRBJ2-1 proteins, appears as DGGITQSPKYLFRKEGQNVTLSCEQNLNHDAMYWYRQDPGQGLRLIYYSQIVNDFQKGDIAEGYSVSREKKESFPLTVTSAQKNPTAFYLCASKVGGNEQFFGPGTRLTVL.